The entry below describes one T cell receptor beta chain. Its antigen is unknown. There are no base qualities to consult, and no much larger clone falls within one base. Libraries were built with the immunoSEQ multiplex PCR assay. TCRdb retrieved this table from immuneACCESS and kept in-frame rearrangements only. Not all clones are present; in checked studies, unresolved V genes account for under half, and no reason is known for the remainder. The sample yields around 80,000 clones; around nine tenths were counted once. The top ten clonotypes cover around 0.37% of the sample. This sample is drawn from a study of technical replicates of blood from a handful of donors (dated by TCRdb to the late 2010s). The CDR3 has 14 amino acids, counting the end cysteine and phenylalanine. The DNA shown is the 42-base CDR3, in frame from base 1. V drops 0 bases and J drops 1 base, leaving 8 bases in between. CDR1 and CDR2 were assigned from the germline V gene as SGHRS and YFSETQ.

The source of this sequence is a human donor in good health. This sequence uses TRBV5-1 and TRBJ2-7, with the D gene not clear enough to name. The specimen was T cells isolated from PBMCs. The DNA is as follows: TGCGCCAGCAGCTTGGAAGGAGATTCCTACGAGCAGTACTTC. This gives the protein CASSLEGDSYEQYF.